The subject of this entry is one T cell receptor (beta chain). Here immunoSEQ multiplex PCR was the method, and the copy in TCRdb shows in-frame clones only, minus some. The table includes tens of thousands of clones, more than 70% detected once. The entry originates in a study of blood T cell repertoires in COVID-19. Turning to the study itself: T cells, B-cell-depleted T cells, or PBMCs provided the cDNA or gDNA that served as material.

Germline V lookup: CDR1 SNHLY, CDR2 FYNNEI. This CDR3 spans 11 amino acids. The V end was cut by 2 bases, the J end by 12 bases, with 7 bases between. The specimen sequenced was peripheral blood. The J gene is TRBJ1-4, the V gene TRBV2, with D unresolved. This sequence originates from a human donor in a cohort sampled during active COVID-19. The CDR3 here is CASSEYRELFF. CDR3 DNA: TGTGCCAGCAGTGAATATAGAGAACTGTTTTTT.